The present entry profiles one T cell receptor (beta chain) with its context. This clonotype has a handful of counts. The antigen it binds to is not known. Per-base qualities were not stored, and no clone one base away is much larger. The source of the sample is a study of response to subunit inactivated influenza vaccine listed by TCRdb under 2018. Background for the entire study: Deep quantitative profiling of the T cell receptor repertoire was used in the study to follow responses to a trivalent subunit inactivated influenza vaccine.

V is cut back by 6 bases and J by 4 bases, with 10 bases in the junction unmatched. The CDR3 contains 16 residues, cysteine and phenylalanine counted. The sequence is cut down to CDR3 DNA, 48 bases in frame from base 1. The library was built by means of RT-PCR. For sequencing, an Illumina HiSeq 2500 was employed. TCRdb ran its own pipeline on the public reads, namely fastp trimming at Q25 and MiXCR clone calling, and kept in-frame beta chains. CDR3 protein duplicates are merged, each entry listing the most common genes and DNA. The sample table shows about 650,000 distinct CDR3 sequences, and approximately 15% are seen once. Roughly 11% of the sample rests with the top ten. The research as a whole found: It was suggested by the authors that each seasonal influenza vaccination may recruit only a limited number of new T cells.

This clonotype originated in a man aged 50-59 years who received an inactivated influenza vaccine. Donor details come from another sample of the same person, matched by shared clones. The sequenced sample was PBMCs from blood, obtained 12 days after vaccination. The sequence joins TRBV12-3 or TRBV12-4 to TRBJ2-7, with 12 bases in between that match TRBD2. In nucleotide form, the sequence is TGTGCCAGCAGCATGGCGACTAGCGGGAGAAGATACGAGCAGTACTTC. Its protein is CASSMATSGRRYEQYF.